These 24 T cell receptor beta chains were sequenced from one sample in a study of cytomegalovirus exposure and HLA in healthy donors (dated by TCRdb to 2016 to 2017). Receptor amplification or capture employed the immunoSEQ multiplex PCR assay. A mixture of 60 forward primers for TCR Vbeta segments and 13 reverse primers for TCR Jbeta segments was used in the multiplex PCR. TCRdb limited this immuneACCESS table to in-frame rearrangements with V and J called. A share of clones is missing; checked studies link under half to unresolved V genes, and the rest is unexplained. The sample table records about 150,000 clones; around 73% of these occur just once. The biggest ten clones account for 1.5% to 2% of the sample. Input material: PBMCs. The receptors here all came from a woman aged 18-29 years in good health and CMV-seronegative.

The J gene is TRBJ2-1, the V gene TRBV27; D not certain. This CDR3 region has 12 residues. Germline-derived CDR1 and CDR2 are MNHEY and SMNVEV (reference sequence). V was clipped by 4 bases and J by 6 bases, with 7 bases between them. The CDR3: CASSYAGNEQFF. CDR3 bases: TGTGCCAGCAGTTACGCAGGCAATGAGCAGTTCTTC.

V and J are TRBV4-3 and TRBJ1-2, with 10 bases identical to TRBD1. The CDR3 totals 16 residues. V dropped 4 bases and J dropped 8; count of bases not matched to a gene: 13. CDR1 LGHNA and CDR2 YSLEER come from the germline V gene. This CDR3 is CASSRSLRQGAQGYTF. CDR3 nucleotide sequence: TGCGCCAGCAGCCGATCTCTCCGACAGGGGGCTCAGGGCTACACCTTC.

The chain couples TRBV5-1 to TRBJ2-1; 8 nucleotides match TRBD2. The junction had 7 bases not matched to a gene; V was cut back by 4 bases and J by 7 bases. CDR3 size: 14 residues. CDR1 is SGHRS and CDR2 is YFSETQ in the germline V gene. CDR3 nucleotides: TGCGCCAGCAGCCCTCGCCTAGCGGGTAATGAGCAGTTCTTC. This encodes CASSPRLAGNEQFF.

This chain joins TRBV19 and TRBJ1-2; 7 bases are shared with TRBD1. CDR1 and CDR2 (germline): LNHDA, SQIVND (reference sequence). The trim removed 3 bases at V and 8 bases at J, leaving 6 bases unmatched. The CDR3 totals 13 residues. CDR3 amino acids: CASSMVGGLGYTF. DNA for the CDR3: TGTGCCAGTAGTATGGTAGGGGGCTTGGGCTACACCTTC.

The chain employs TRBV5-4 and TRBJ2-7, with D hard to call. The CDR3 length is 13 residues. The V end lost 0 bases, the J end lost 5 bases, and 9 bases lay between the germline ends. Germline V gene lookup returns CDR1 SGHNT and CDR2 YYREEE (reference sequence). The CDR3 sequence: CASSLASMDEQYF. The CDR3 nucleotides read TGTGCCAGCAGCTTGGCGAGTATGGACGAGCAGTACTTC. The variable domain in full, completed from reference TRBV5-4 and TRBJ2-7, reads ETGVTQSPTHLIKTRGQQVTLRCSSQSGHNTVSWYQQALGQGPQFIFQYYREEENGRGNFPPRFSGLQFPNYSSELNVNALELDDSALYLCASSLASMDEQYFGPGTRLTVT.

The CDR3 nucleotides are TGTGCCAGCAGCTTAGCCGGGAGGGAATACGAGCAGTACGTC. It translates to CASSLAGREYEQYV. This rearrangement joins TRBV7-9 to TRBJ2-7; TRBD2 agrees at 8 bases. The V gene end was trimmed by 0 bases and the J gene end by 4 bases; junction bases not matched to a gene: 2. The CDR3 spans 14 residues. Germline-derived CDR1 and CDR2 are SEHNR and FQNEAQ (reference sequence).

CDR3 protein: CASSETRTTYGYTF. The CDR3 DNA follows: TGTGCCAGCAGTGAAACCAGAACTACCTATGGCTACACCTTC. The chain employs TRBV2 and TRBJ1-2; D not resolved. The CDR3 totals 14 residues. Germline V gene lookup returns CDR1 SNHLY and CDR2 FYNNEI. Trimming removed 2 bases from V and 4 bases from J, with 11 bases in between. Together with reference TRBV2 and TRBJ1-2, the CDR3 gives the full variable domain: EPEVTQTPSHQVTQMGQEVILRCVPISNHLYFYWYRQILGQKVEFLVSFYNNEISEKSEIFDDQFSVERPDGSNFTLKIRSTKLEDSAMYFCASSETRTTYGYTFGSGTRLTVV.

The rearrangement joins TRBV5-6 to TRBJ2-7; 7 nucleotides match TRBD2. The CDR3 has 13 residues. V was clipped by 0 bases and J by 3 bases; unmatched bases: 0. Per germline, CDR1 SGHDT and CDR2 YYEEEE. The CDR3: CASSLGGGYEQYV. The CDR3 DNA is TGTGCCAGCAGCTTGGGGGGGGGCTACGAGCAGTACGTC.

This clone was counted between two and nine times. This chain connects TRBV28 to TRBJ1-2; D not resolved. Trimming removed 3 bases at V and 7 bases at J, with 9 bases between. Germline lookup yields CDR1 MDHEN and CDR2 SYDVKM. The CDR3 runs 12 residues. Here the CDR3 reads CASSLQSSGYTF. CDR3 DNA sequence: TGTGCCAGCAGTTTGCAATCCAGTGGCTACACCTTC.

This clone was observed a single time. The J gene is TRBJ1-2, the V gene TRBV6-5; 7 positions agree with TRBD1. CDR3 size: 14 residues. Looked up from germline, CDR1 is MNHEY and CDR2 is SVGAGI. J gave up 5 bases and V 3 bases, and 6 bases lay outside the gene matches. The CDR3: CASSYRDRLYGYTF. The CDR3 bases are TGTGCCAGCAGTTATCGGGACAGATTATATGGCTACACCTTC.

This clone was observed a few times. The V gene is TRBV19, the J gene TRBJ2-3, with D maybe TRBD1 (7 bases). The V gene lost 6 bases and the J gene lost 4 bases, with 11 bases spanning the gap. The germline CDR1 and CDR2 sequences are LNHDA and SQIVND (reference sequence). The CDR3 spans 13 residues. The CDR3 here is CASSPRGADTQYF. The CDR3 DNA reads TGTGCCAGTAGCCCCAGGGGGGCAGATACGCAGTATTTT.

The V call is TRBV7-9, the J call TRBJ1-6; 9 positions match TRBD1. Germline CDR1 is SEHNR and CDR2 is FQNEAQ (reference sequence). This CDR3 spans 15 amino acids. V gave up 5 bases and J gave up 7 bases; unmatched junction bases: 6. The CDR3 loop reads CASSAMGQGNSPLHF. CDR3 nucleotides: TGTGCCAGCAGCGCCATGGGACAGGGAAATTCACCCCTCCACTTT.

This clone was seen only once. The chain couples TRBV21-1 to TRBJ2-7; TRBD2 was called by the table and not checked on the DNA. TRBV21-1 constitutes a pseudogene. The CDR3 contains 19 residues. CDR3 loop: CASSQEWPAGECVPYEQYV. CDR3 in DNA: TGTGCCAGCAGCCAAGAGTGGCCAGCGGGAGAGTGTGTTCCCTACGAGCAGTACGTC.

This clone came up a few times. V and J are TRBV28 and TRBJ1-5; TRBD1 matches 8 bases. CDR1 MDHEN and CDR2 SYDVKM come from the germline V gene. V lost 1 base, J lost 1 base, and 12 bases stayed unmatched. This CDR3 spans 19 amino acids. The CDR3 DNA reads TGTGCCAGCAGTTTATTGGCGGACAGGGTCGGTTTGAGCAATCAGCCCCAGCATTTT. Residues: CASSLLADRVGLSNQPQHF.

The gene calls are TRBV25-1 and TRBJ1-2, with 7 bases matching TRBD1. Germline V gives CDR1 MGHDK, CDR2 SYGVNS. Trimming cost V 6 bases and J 6 bases; bases outside gene matches: 4. This CDR3 comprises 12 residues. The chain's CDR3 is CASRQGGDGYTF. CDR3 nucleotides: TGTGCCAGCAGGCAAGGGGGCGATGGCTACACCTTC.

The chain carries TRBV7-3 and TRBJ2-1, with 10 nucleotides matching TRBD2. Germline V gene sequence: CDR1 SGHTA, CDR2 FQGTGA. V lost 4 bases, J lost 3 bases, and 3 bases stayed unmatched. The CDR3 extends over 15 amino acids. CDR3 residues: CASSSSGGLYNEQFF. The CDR3 coding sequence is TGTGCCAGCAGCTCTAGCGGGGGCCTCTACAATGAGCAGTTCTTC.

The CDR3 coding sequence is TGTGCCAGCAGCTTAGTGGGGGGGAGTGGACAGCCCCAGCATTTT. Protein: CASSLVGGSGQPQHF. The chain uses TRBV7-2 and TRBJ1-5; a possible D gene is TRBD1 (5 bases). The V and J ends lost 1 base and 7 bases respectively, with 14 bases between them. Germline loops: CDR1 SGHTA, CDR2 FQGNSA. The CDR3 totals 15 residues.

The chain has TRBV4-1 and TRBJ1-5; 7 bases align to TRBD1. The trim removed 4 bases at V and 0 bases at J, leaving 6 bases unmatched. The germline gives CDR1 MGHRA, CDR2 YSYEKL. The CDR3 is 16 amino acids. In DNA, the CDR3 is TGCGCCAGCAGCCGCTTGGGACAGATTAGCAATCAGCCCCAGCATTTT. Translated: CASSRLGQISNQPQHF.

The chain is built from TRBV19 and TRBJ2-6; maybe TRBD2 (5 bases). This CDR3 is 13 amino acids long. The germline V gene encodes CDR1 LNHDA and CDR2 SQIVND (reference sequence). The V and J ends lost 6 bases and 3 bases respectively, with 6 bases between them. The CDR3 here is CASREDGANVLTF. CDR3 DNA: TGTGCCAGTAGGGAGGATGGGGCCAACGTCCTGACTTTC.

This clone was counted at least ten times. The chain combines TRBV28 with TRBJ1-5, with D maybe TRBD1 (5 bases). Germline V gene lookup returns CDR1 MDHEN and CDR2 SYDVKM. Deletions cut 5 bases from V and 6 bases from J, with 14 bases between. The CDR3 is made up of 14 amino acids. The CDR3 DNA follows: TGTGCCAGCAGTCCCGGGGGGTTTGGTCAGCCCCAGCATTTT. Encoded protein: CASSPGGFGQPQHF.

This clone was counted between two and nine times. This chain connects TRBV6-6 to TRBJ2-1; 14 nucleotides align to TRBD2. V was clipped by 7 bases and J by 3 bases; unmatched bases: 2. The CDR3 sequence is 15 residues long. CDR1 and CDR2 from the germline V gene are MNHNY and SVGAGI (reference sequence). DNA of the CDR3: TGTGCCAGCATGGGACTAGCGGGGGTCTACAATGAGCAGTTCTTC. This encodes CASMGLAGVYNEQFF.

The genes are TRBV4-1 and TRBJ2-7; 8 bases map to TRBD1. Germline-derived CDR1 and CDR2 are MGHRA and YSYEKL. The CDR3 is made up of 17 amino acids. J gave up 2 bases and V 2 bases, and 11 bases lay outside the gene matches. The CDR3 DNA follows: TGCGCCAGCAGCCAAACCAAAGACAGGGGAATGACCTACGAGCAGTACTTC. This encodes CASSQTKDRGMTYEQYF.

This clone has a single count. The chain employs TRBV5-6 and TRBJ2-7, with D perhaps matching TRBD1 (6 bases). Between the trimmed V and J ends, which lost 4 bases and 2 bases, there was a span of 22 bases. Germline V gives CDR1 SGHDT, CDR2 YYEEEE. CDR3 length: 17 residues. CDR3 region: CASSQNRQAPRTYEQYV. In DNA form, the CDR3 reads TGTGCCAGCAGCCAAAACCGACAGGCCCCGAGGACCTACGAGCAGTACGTC.

The chain uses TRBV6-5 and TRBJ2-2; a weak D match, TRBD1 (5 bases). The V gene's germline CDR1 is MNHEY and CDR2 SVGAGI. The ends were cut back, 6 bases at V and 4 bases at J, with 15 bases in the middle. This CDR3 has 15 amino acids. The CDR3 sequence: CASRRQLSSTGELFF. For the CDR3, the DNA is TGTGCCAGCAGACGACAGCTTTCATCCACCGGGGAGCTGTTTTTT.